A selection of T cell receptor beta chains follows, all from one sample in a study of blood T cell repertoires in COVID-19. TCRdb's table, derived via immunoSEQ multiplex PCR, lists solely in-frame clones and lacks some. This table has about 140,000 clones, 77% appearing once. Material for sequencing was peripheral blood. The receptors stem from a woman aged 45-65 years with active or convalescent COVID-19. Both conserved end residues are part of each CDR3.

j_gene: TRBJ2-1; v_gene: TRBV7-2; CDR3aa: CASSPGRRALYNEQFF
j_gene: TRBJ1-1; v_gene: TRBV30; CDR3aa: CAWRPGNTEAFF
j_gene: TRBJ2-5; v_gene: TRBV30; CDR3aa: CAWSVGQGLETQYF
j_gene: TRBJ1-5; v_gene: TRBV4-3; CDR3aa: CASSQDLGGPGNQPQHF
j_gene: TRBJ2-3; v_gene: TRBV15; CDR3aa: CATSGWEGGADTQYF
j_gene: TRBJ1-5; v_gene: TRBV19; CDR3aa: CASSTRGTINQPQHF
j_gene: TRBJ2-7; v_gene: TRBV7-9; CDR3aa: CASSLQGDEQYF
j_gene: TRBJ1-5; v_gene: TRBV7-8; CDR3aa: CASSLVGVGQPQHF
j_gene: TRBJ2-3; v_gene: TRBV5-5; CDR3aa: CASSLTGESTDTQYF
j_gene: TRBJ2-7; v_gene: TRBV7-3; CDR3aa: CASSLEGTGKYEQYF
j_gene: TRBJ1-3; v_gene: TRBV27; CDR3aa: CASSLNYRAGAGNTIYF
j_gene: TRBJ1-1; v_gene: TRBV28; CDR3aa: CASRPMANTEAFF
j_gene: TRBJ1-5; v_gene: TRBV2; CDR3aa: CASSQTGGVYSNQPQHF
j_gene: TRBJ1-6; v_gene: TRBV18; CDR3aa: CASSRDSANSPLHF
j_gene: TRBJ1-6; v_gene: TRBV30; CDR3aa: CAWAPWEAKGNSPLHF
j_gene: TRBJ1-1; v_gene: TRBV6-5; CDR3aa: CASSYSNRLNTEAFF
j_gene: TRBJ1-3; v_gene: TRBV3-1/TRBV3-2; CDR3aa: CASSRDRAGNTIYF
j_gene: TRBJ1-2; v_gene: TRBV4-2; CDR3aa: CASSQALDRGYGYTF
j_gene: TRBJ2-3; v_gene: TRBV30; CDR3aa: CAWKGLAGSTDTQYF
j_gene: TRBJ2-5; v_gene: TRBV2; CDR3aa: CASEVSSGGQETQYF
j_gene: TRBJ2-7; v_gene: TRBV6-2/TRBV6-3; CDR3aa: CASSETGVQYF
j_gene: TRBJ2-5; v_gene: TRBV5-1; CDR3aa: CASSPLTGGIQETQYF
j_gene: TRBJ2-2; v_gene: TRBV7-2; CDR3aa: CASSLRTGGTGELFF
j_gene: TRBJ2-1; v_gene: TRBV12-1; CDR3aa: CASISGTGVLREQFF
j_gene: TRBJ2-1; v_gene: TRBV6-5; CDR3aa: CASTSTGINEQFF
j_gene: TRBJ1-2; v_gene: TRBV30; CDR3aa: CAWSLQTGGYGYTF
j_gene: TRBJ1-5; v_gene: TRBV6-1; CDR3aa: CASSEARRTAFNQPQHF
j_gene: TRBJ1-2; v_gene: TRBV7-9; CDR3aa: CASSLGARGVYGYTF
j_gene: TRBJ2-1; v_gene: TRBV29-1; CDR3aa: CSVCRGHNEQFF
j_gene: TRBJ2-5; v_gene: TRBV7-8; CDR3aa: CASSADRGIQETQYF
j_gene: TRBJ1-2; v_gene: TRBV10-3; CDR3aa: CAISESAGQLNYGYTF
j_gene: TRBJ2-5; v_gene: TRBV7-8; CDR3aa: CASSGTGKGTQETQYF
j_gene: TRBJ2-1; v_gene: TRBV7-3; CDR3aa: CASSPTGTQYDEQFF
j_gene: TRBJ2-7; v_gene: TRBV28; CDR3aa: CASSLWDSYSYEQYF
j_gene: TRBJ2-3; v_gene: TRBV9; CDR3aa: CASSGDDRGRGSDTQYF
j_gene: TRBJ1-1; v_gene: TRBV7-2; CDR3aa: CASSKQGDTEAFF
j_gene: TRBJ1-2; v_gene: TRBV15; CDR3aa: CATSRDKQGAASYGYTF
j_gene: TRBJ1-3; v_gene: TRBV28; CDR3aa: CASSSGLNTIYF
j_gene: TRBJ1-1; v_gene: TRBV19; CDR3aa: CASSIDRKGAGAFF
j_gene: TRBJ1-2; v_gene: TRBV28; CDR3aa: CASSPGGLGYGYTF
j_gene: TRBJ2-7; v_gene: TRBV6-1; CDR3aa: CASSEQVRQYF
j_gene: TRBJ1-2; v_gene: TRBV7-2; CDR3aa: CASSSRDMRGYTF
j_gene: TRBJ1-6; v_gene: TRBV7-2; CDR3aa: CASSPLGEVNSPLHF
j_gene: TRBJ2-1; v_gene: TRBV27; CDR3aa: CASSPGTSGGNEQFF
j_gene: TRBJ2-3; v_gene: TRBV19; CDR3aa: CASSIKGGGPPDTQYF
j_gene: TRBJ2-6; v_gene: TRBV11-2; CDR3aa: CASSLGPQNSGANVLTF
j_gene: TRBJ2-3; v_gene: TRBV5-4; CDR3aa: CASGGRAPDTQYF